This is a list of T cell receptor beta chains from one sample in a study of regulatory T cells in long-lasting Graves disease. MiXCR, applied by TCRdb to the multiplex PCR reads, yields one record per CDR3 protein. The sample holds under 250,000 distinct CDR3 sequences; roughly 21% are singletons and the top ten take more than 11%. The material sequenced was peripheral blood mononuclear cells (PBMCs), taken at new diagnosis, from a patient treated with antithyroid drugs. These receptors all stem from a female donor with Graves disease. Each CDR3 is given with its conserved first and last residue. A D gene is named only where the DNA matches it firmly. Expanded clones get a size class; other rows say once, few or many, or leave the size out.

TGCAGTGCTAGAGATCTACTAGGGGGGAGCGATGAGCAGTTCTTC	CSARDLLGGSDEQFF	many	TRBV20-1	TRBJ2-1	.
TGTGCCAGCAGGTCTTCAGGGGGCCTTAATCAGCCCCAGCATTTT	CASRSSGGLNQPQHF	many	TRBV28	TRBJ1-5	TRBD1
TGTGCCAGCAGCTTTAGCGGAGTCCATTACAATGAGCAGTTCTTC	CASSFSGVHYNEQFF	.	TRBV7-2	TRBJ2-1	.
TGTGCCAGCAGCCGTAGCGGAATTAGCTCCTACAATGAGCAGTTCTTC	CASSRSGISSYNEQFF	many	TRBV11-1	TRBJ2-1	.
TGTGCCATCAGTCCCGATCCGCCCCTTCAAGAGACCCAGTACTTC	CAISPDPPLQETQYF	few	TRBV10-3	TRBJ2-5	.
TGCAGTGCTAGAGGGCAGGGAGGGTTTGGGGAAAAACTGTTTTTT	CSARGQGGFGEKLFF	many	TRBV20-1	TRBJ1-4	.
TGTGCCAGCAGTCCAGTAGCAGGGGCCAACCCGGGAAACATTCAGTACTTC	CASSPVAGANPGNIQYF	many	TRBV27	TRBJ2-4	.
TGTGCCAGCAGCTCCCCAGGGGAATATTCTCGCCCTGGGGCCAACGTCCTGACTTTC	CASSSPGEYSRPGANVLTF	many	TRBV13	TRBJ2-6	.
TGTGCCAGCAGTCCCTGGAGGGGACTAGCGGGAGGGAACACCGGGGAGCTGTTTTTT	CASSPWRGLAGGNTGELFF	.	TRBV28	TRBJ2-2	TRBD2
TGTGCCAGCAGCCATTACTCCGGGGAGCTGTTTTTT	CASSHYSGELFF	.	TRBV5-5	TRBJ2-2	.
TGTGCCAGCAGCTTCGACAGGGGGGTTTCGGTCCTCCACTTT	CASSFDRGVSVLHF	.	TRBV7-2	TRBJ1-6	TRBD1
TGTGCCAGCCCCACTGCGGGGGGCTACTTAGAGACCCAGTACTTC	CASPTAGGYLETQYF	many	TRBV6-2/TRBV6-3	TRBJ2-5	TRBD2
TGTGCCAGCAGTTTATTGGTACAGGTCCTGACCCCCAATCAGCCCCAGCATTTT	CASSLLVQVLTPNQPQHF	.	TRBV2	TRBJ1-5	.
TGCGCCAGCAGCTCCGGACATAGTGGCCCCTACGAGCAGTACTTC	CASSSGHSGPYEQYF	.	TRBV5-1	TRBJ2-7	.
TGTGCCAGCAGAGAGGAGGAGGCGACCCAGTACTTC	CASREEEATQYF	many	TRBV11-2	TRBJ2-5	.
TGTGCCAGCAGCCAGGGGGGCTCTGAAGCTTTCTTT	CASSQGGSEAFF	many	TRBV3-1	TRBJ1-1	.
TGTGCCAGCAGTGGATCAGGGTATCAGCCCCAGCATTTT	CASSGSGYQPQHF	.	TRBV2	TRBJ1-5	.
TGTGCCAGCACCACGGGCCCCCATTATGGCTACACCTTC	CASTTGPHYGYTF	many	TRBV12-3/TRBV12-4	TRBJ1-2	.
TGTGCCAGCAGTGACAGTTCCTACAATGAGCAGTTCTTC	CASSDSSYNEQFF	.	TRBV12-3/TRBV12-4	TRBJ2-1	.
TGCGCCAGCAGCTTGGGGCAGGCCTCTAGCACAGATACGCAGTATTTT	CASSLGQASSTDTQYF	many	TRBV5-1	TRBJ2-3	.
TGCGCCAGCAAAAACCTAGCGGGAGCCTACGAGCAGTACTTC	CASKNLAGAYEQYF	many	TRBV5-1	TRBJ2-7	TRBD2
TGTGCCAGCAGCCATTACACAAGCGGCACGTGGGGCACAGATACGCAGTATTTT	CASSHYTSGTWGTDTQYF	.	TRBV7-2	TRBJ2-3	.
TGTGCCAGCAGCCCCCCGGGGCGGGGAAGCACAGATACGCAGTATTTT	CASSPPGRGSTDTQYF	many	TRBV7-2	TRBJ2-3	.
TGCAGTGCTAGAGTTCGGGGGGGGCAAAGGAATGAGCAGTTCTTC	CSARVRGGQRNEQFF	many	TRBV20-1	TRBJ2-1	TRBD2
TGTGCCAGCAGTTCGAGCGGGATCAATGAGCAGTTCTTC	CASSSSGINEQFF	many	TRBV7-9	TRBJ2-1	TRBD2
TGTGCCATCAGTGAGAGGTTAGGCCAGGGGAAGCCCTACGAGCAGTACTTC	CAISERLGQGKPYEQYF	.	TRBV10-3	TRBJ2-7	.
TGTGCCAGCAGCACCCGGATAGGGAATACGCAGTATTTT	CASSTRIGNTQYF	few	TRBV13	TRBJ2-3	.
TGCAGTGCTAGTAACGGGCTTTCCTACAATGAGCAGTTCTTC	CSASNGLSYNEQFF	many	TRBV20-1	TRBJ2-1	.
TGTGCCAGCAGTTACTCTCGCCAAGAGACCCAGTACTTC	CASSYSRQETQYF	many	TRBV6-2/TRBV6-3	TRBJ2-5	.